Sequencing of this TCR beta chain was carried out in a study of lymphopenia after photon versus proton radiotherapy. The method was immunoSEQ multiplex PCR; TCRdb's version includes in-frame clones alone and lacks a portion of them. The repertoire consists of roughly 42,000 clones, with 65% to 90% occurring once and the leading ten covering 2.2%. Per germline, CDR1 MNHNY and CDR2 SVGAGI (reference sequence). The germline V and J ends were trimmed by 5 bases and 1 base, with 9 bases remaining between them. CDR3 length: 14 amino acids. The source was peripheral blood, collected from a patient treated with photon-based radiotherapy. The chain has TRBV6-6 and TRBJ1-5; TRBD1 might be the D (6 bases). The sequence derives from a man between 35 and 55 years old with gastric cancer. DNA of the CDR3: TGTGCCAGCAGTGTAGGGGGGAGCAATCAGCCCCAGCATTTT. Its protein is CASSVGGSNQPQHF.